The 19 T cell receptor beta chains reported below all come from one sample, sequenced in a study of T cell changes during pregnancy in multiple sclerosis (dated by TCRdb to the late 2010s). Library preparation employed the immunoSEQ multiplex PCR assay. TCRdb obtained this table from immuneACCESS and retained in-frame rearrangements with V and J assigned. These tables miss some clones; where compared with another copy, unresolved V genes account for less than half of the shortfall, and the remainder is unexplained. This sample lists about 40,000 clones; 80% to 90% were detected once. The top ten clones comprise 0.45% to 0.6% of the sample. Sample: CD4+ T cells from peripheral blood mononuclear cells, taken in the first trimester of pregnancy. Receptor source: a female donor with multiple sclerosis, enrolled in a pregnancy study.

This rearrangement joins TRBV30 to TRBJ2-3; D gene unclear. CDR3 length: 13 amino acids. Germline V gene data show CDR1 as GTSNPN and CDR2 as SVGIG (reference sequence). The V gene lost 5 bases and the J gene lost 1 base, with 10 bases spanning the gap. CDR3 nucleotides: TGTGCCTGGGGTATCGCGGGCACAGATACGCAGTATTTT. This gives the protein CAWGIAGTDTQYF.

This clone was recorded once. The chain joins TRBV7-7 to TRBJ2-5; D ambiguous. The V end lost 4 bases, the J end lost 0 bases, and 6 bases lay between the germline ends. Germline CDR1 and CDR2: SSHAT and FNYEAQ (reference sequence). This CDR3 comprises 13 residues. The CDR3, as DNA: TGTGCCAGCAGCTACCAGTACCAAGAGACCCAGTACTTC. The encoded protein is CASSYQYQETQYF.

This chain connects TRBV5-1 to TRBJ2-2; 9 positions match TRBD2. CDR1 SGHRS and CDR2 YFSETQ come from the germline V gene. The CDR3 has 16 amino acids. The ends lost 2 bases at V and 7 bases at J; junction bases unmatched: 9. CDR3 in DNA: TGCGCCAGCAGCTTAGGGGGGCGGGAGGGCTTCGGGGAGCTGTTTTTT. As protein: CASSLGGREGFGELFF.

The chain combines TRBV16 with TRBJ1-2, with 7 bases lining up with TRBD1. V lost 4 bases, J lost 4 bases, and 12 bases stayed unmatched. The germline V gene encodes CDR1 KGHSY and CDR2 FQNENV. The CDR3 is made up of 16 amino acids. The chain's CDR3 is CASSPKRQGDLYGYTF. The CDR3 DNA reads as TGTGCCAGCAGCCCGAAACGACAGGGCGATCTCTATGGCTACACCTTC.

The chain joins TRBV4-2 to TRBJ1-4; tentative D call: TRBD1 (5 bases). The germline V and J ends were trimmed by 4 bases and 0 bases, with 12 bases remaining between them. CDR1 and CDR2 from the germline V gene are LGHNA and YNFKEQ. The CDR3 consists of 16 residues. In nucleotides, the CDR3 is TGTGCCAGCAGCCCGTCTGACAGTGCAACTAATGAAAAACTGTTTTTT. This translates into CASSPSDSATNEKLFF.

This chain connects TRBV29-1 to TRBJ2-1; 10 bases align to TRBD2. In germline, CDR1 is SQVTM, CDR2 ANQGSEA. Unmatched junction bases numbered 1, after V lost 4 bases and J lost 4 bases. CDR3 length: 13 residues. As DNA, the CDR3 is TGCAGCGTTGGTAGCGGGGGGTACAATGAGCAGTTCTTC. It encodes CSVGSGGYNEQFF.

This chain joins TRBV2 and TRBJ1-2; 7 bases align to TRBD1. Looked up from germline, CDR1 is SNHLY and CDR2 is FYNNEI. Germline trimming cut 4 bases from V and 1 base from J; bases unmatched to any gene: 0. This CDR3 spans 13 amino acids. The DNA for the CDR3 is TGTGCCAGCAGTGGACAGGGTAACTATGGCTACACCTTC. It codes for CASSGQGNYGYTF.

A note on this clone: Other DNA sequences from this sample encode an identical CDR3 as well. This chain connects TRBV30 to TRBJ1-2; D may be TRBD1 (5 bases). V shed 3 bases and J shed 5 bases, with 7 bases lying between them. This CDR3 has 11 amino acids. Germline CDR1 is GTSNPN and CDR2 is SVGIG (reference sequence). The CDR3 nucleotides read TGTGCCTGGAGCGCAGGGTATGGCTACACCTTC. The encoded protein is CAWSAGYGYTF.

The CDR3 spells CASSRAGLEQYF. The CDR3, as DNA: TGTGCCAGCAGCCGGGCGGGTCTCGAGCAGTACTTC. The chain carries TRBV5-5 and TRBJ2-7; D might be TRBD2 (5 bases). Germline V gene sequence: CDR1 SGHKS, CDR2 YYEKEE (reference sequence). The CDR3 totals 12 residues. Deletions cut 4 bases from V and 6 bases from J, with 11 bases between.

The genes are TRBV5-4 and TRBJ1-2, with 7 bases aligning to TRBD1. Trimming cost V 0 bases and J 0 bases; bases outside gene matches: 5. The CDR3 sequence is 16 residues long. Germline-derived CDR1 and CDR2 are SGHNT and YYREEE (reference sequence). The CDR3, as DNA: TGTGCCAGCAGCTTGGCGGGACAGCCTCCTAACTATGGCTACACCTTC. Translating gives CASSLAGQPPNYGYTF.

The rearrangement joins TRBV19 to TRBJ1-5; 10 nucleotides match TRBD1. The germline CDR1 and CDR2 sequences are LNHDA and SQIVND (reference sequence). CDR3 length: 14 residues. V was clipped by 3 bases and J by 5 bases; unmatched bases: 1. CDR3 residues: CASSIGTGDQPQHF. The DNA for the CDR3 is TGTGCCAGTAGTATCGGGACAGGGGATCAGCCCCAGCATTTT.

The chain recombines TRBV6-5 with TRBJ2-5; possibly TRBD2 for D (6 bases). Trimming left V 4 bases short and J 4 bases short, with 19 bases between. Germline V gene sequence: CDR1 MNHEY, CDR2 SVGAGI. This CDR3 is built from 16 residues. CDR3 nucleotides: TGTGCCAGCAGTTTGGGGAGGTTTGATGGTCGAGAGACCCAGTACTTC. As protein: CASSLGRFDGRETQYF.

The J gene is TRBJ1-4, the V gene TRBV6-5; D is ambiguous. CDR3 length equals 15 residues. The ends were cut back, 8 bases at V and 4 bases at J, with 17 bases in the middle. CDR1 and CDR2 from the germline V gene are MNHEY and SVGAGI. For the CDR3, the DNA is TGTGCCAGCCGGCGGGCCCTGCAAATTAATGAAAAACTGTTTTTT. Amino acids: CASRRALQINEKLFF.

The chain couples TRBV7-8 to TRBJ1-5; tentative D call: TRBD1 (6 bases). Germline CDR1 SGHVS, CDR2 FQNEAQ. This CDR3 contains 15 residues. The V end lost 5 bases, the J end lost 6 bases, and 17 bases lay between the germline ends. CDR3 sequence: CASSLTTGGPQPQHF. The CDR3 bases are TGTGCCAGCAGCCTGACAACGGGGGGCCCTCAGCCCCAGCATTTT.

J is TRBJ1-2 and V is TRBV28; TRBD1 is a possible D gene (5 bases). Trimming cost V 2 bases and J 8 bases, with 12 bases left between them. Germline assignment: CDR1 MDHEN and CDR2 SYDVKM. The CDR3 sequence is 13 residues long. The CDR3 DNA reads as TGTGCCAGCAGTTTACCAGGGTCGCCGGGCTACACCTTC. This gives the protein CASSLPGSPGYTF.

The V and J genes are TRBV23-1 and TRBJ2-5, with 9 bases identical to TRBD2. TRBV23-1 qualifies as an ORF whose function is uncertain. The J segment lost 2 bases and the V segment lost 0 bases, leaving 4 bases of the junction unmatched. The CDR3 is made up of 16 amino acids. The CDR3 region is CASSQSPSGGQETQYF. The CDR3 DNA reads as TGCGCCAGCAGTCAATCTCCCAGCGGGGGGCAAGAGACCCAGTACTTC.

The genes are TRBV7-2 and TRBJ2-7, with a possible D match to TRBD2 (6 bases). Deletions cut 8 bases from V and 1 base from J, with 18 bases between. The germline V gene has CDR1 SGHTA and CDR2 FQGNSA. The CDR3 length is 15 residues. The CDR3 region is CASCPGLAPSYEQYF. The CDR3 DNA sequence: TGTGCCAGCTGCCCGGGGCTAGCGCCTTCCTACGAGCAGTACTTC.

V usage is TRBV18 and J usage is TRBJ1-6, with 7 bases aligning to TRBD1. The J segment lost 8 bases and the V segment lost 3 bases, leaving 4 bases of the junction unmatched. CDR1 KGHSH and CDR2 LQKENI come from the germline V gene. The CDR3 extends over 14 amino acids. CDR3 sequence reads: CASSPTGTDSPLHF. In DNA form, the CDR3 reads TGTGCCAGCTCACCGACAGGGACCGATTCACCCCTCCACTTT.

This clone occurred once. The chain links TRBV15 to TRBJ1-6; the match to TRBD1 covers 9 bases. Losses at the gene ends were 5 bases for V and 10 bases for J; bases not matched to a gene: 6. Looked up from germline, CDR1 is LNHNV and CDR2 is YYDKDF (reference sequence). The CDR3 sequence is 14 residues long. The CDR3 here is CATSVDRGGSPLHF. CDR3 nucleotides: TGTGCCACCAGCGTGGACAGGGGAGGCTCACCCCTCCACTTT.